The 14 T cell receptor beta chains below all came from one sample that was sequenced in a study of T-cell reconstitution after alpha-beta-depleted transplantation in children. Unique molecular identifiers were used to barcode this TCRbeta library. Each CDR3 protein gets one entry after TCRdb re-called the PCR reads with MiXCR. Of around 400,000 distinct CDR3 sequences in the sample, about a tenth were seen once. The sample here was PBMCs from the stem cell graft donor, taken from the stem cell graft. Receptors originate from a human donor who donated a stem cell graft to a child with acute myeloid leukemia.

The rearrangement joins TRBV12-5 to TRBJ1-5; 7 positions agree with TRBD1. The CDR3 is made up of 15 amino acids. The germline CDR1 and CDR2 sequences are LGHNT and FRNRAP. Trimming removed 6 bases from V and 2 bases from J; junction bases left unmatched: 7. The CDR3 region has the DNA TGTGCTAGTGGACCTAAAGGGGGCGGCAATCAGCCCCAGCATTTT. It specifies CASGPKGGGNQPQHF.

This clonotype has just a few counts. For the CDR3, the DNA is TGTGCCAGCAGTTACCTAGGACAGGTTAATGAGCAGTTCTTC. Residues: CASSYLGQVNEQFF. This chain links TRBV27 with TRBJ2-1, with TRBD1 identical over 7 bases. Looked up from germline, CDR1 is MNHEY and CDR2 is SMNVEV (reference sequence). This CDR3 is built from 14 residues. J was trimmed by 7 bases and V by 4 bases; bases with no gene match: 7.

This clonotype appeared many times. The V gene is TRBV27, the J gene TRBJ2-3, with 10 bases identical to TRBD2. The CDR3 consists of 16 residues. CDR1 and CDR2 from the germline V gene are MNHEY and SMNVEV (reference sequence). V dropped 0 bases and J dropped 5; count of bases not matched to a gene: 5. The CDR3 loop reads CASSLSSRLAGDTQYF. DNA for the CDR3: TGTGCCAGCAGTTTATCTTCTCGACTAGCGGGAGATACGCAGTATTTT.

This clonotype came up many times. The rearrangement links TRBV27 to TRBJ2-1, with 7 bases lining up with TRBD2. CDR3 length: 17 amino acids. Germline CDR1 reads MNHEY; CDR2 reads SMNVEV (reference sequence). V gave up 5 bases and J gave up 8 bases; unmatched junction bases: 18. CDR3 in amino acids: CASSTSLGAGVFYEQFF. The CDR3 DNA reads as TGTGCCAGCAGTACCTCTTTGGGCGCGGGAGTTTTCTATGAGCAGTTCTTC.

This clonotype was detected only a few times. J is TRBJ2-7 and V is TRBV6-1, with 9 positions matching TRBD2. Looked up from germline, CDR1 is MNHNS and CDR2 is SASEGT. The V segment lost 7 bases and the J segment 2 bases; nucleotides outside the gene matches: 9. The CDR3 has 15 residues. For the CDR3, the DNA is TGTGCCAGCACCGAGCGACTAGCGGCCCCCTACGAGCAGTACGTC. This sequence encodes CASTERLAAPYEQYV.

The table lists this clonotype with many counts. CDR3 in amino acids: CASSLFRGQGLYGYTF. CDR3 bases: TGCGCCAGCAGCTTGTTTCGGGGACAGGGCCTCTATGGCTACACCTTC. The rearrangement links TRBV5-1 to TRBJ1-2; 9 positions match TRBD1. From germline, CDR1 is SGHRS and CDR2 YFSETQ. The CDR3 length is 16 residues. The trim removed 1 base at V and 4 bases at J, leaving 8 bases unmatched.

The chain couples TRBV12-3 or TRBV12-4 to TRBJ2-1; no clear D. Between the trimmed V and J ends, which lost 5 bases and 0 bases, there was a span of 14 bases. The CDR3 spans 16 residues. CDR3 coding DNA: TGTGCCAGCAGTCTAGAAGACGGGTTCTCCTACAATGAGCAGTTCTTC. It codes for CASSLEDGFSYNEQFF.

The chain links TRBV20-1 to TRBJ2-1; TRBD2 aligns across 8 bases. V gave up 6 bases and J gave up 3 bases; unmatched junction bases: 13. This CDR3 has 16 residues. CDR1 is DFQATT and CDR2 is SNEGSKA in the germline V gene (reference sequence). DNA for the CDR3: TGCAGTGCCCCAGACCCCCGGACTAGCATCTACAATGAGCAGTTCTTC. Amino acid sequence: CSAPDPRTSIYNEQFF.

A few counts support this clonotype. The V call is TRBV27, the J call TRBJ1-4; a weak D match, TRBD1 (5 bases). Germline V lookup: CDR1 MNHEY, CDR2 SMNVEV (reference sequence). V lost 5 bases, J lost 7 bases, and 17 bases lay in between. The CDR3 loop spans 15 amino acids. The CDR3 region has the DNA TGTGCCAGCAGTACGCTGACAGCCCAAGGTGAAAAACTGTTTTTT. Translating it yields CASSTLTAQGEKLFF.

Many counts were recorded for this clonotype. The chain joins TRBV20-1 to TRBJ2-7, with TRBD2 matching 7 bases. There are 15 residues in the CDR3. The V and J ends lost 1 base and 0 bases, in that order; junction bases with no gene match: 6. Germline values: CDR1 DFQATT, CDR2 SNEGSKA (reference sequence). The CDR3 DNA sequence: TGCAGTGCTAGAGTCCGGCGGGGGAGCTCCTACGAGCAGTACTTC. Translation: CSARVRRGSSYEQYF.

V is TRBV4-1 and J is TRBJ1-3; D gene unclear. V lost 0 bases, J lost 4 bases, and 16 bases lay in between. The CDR3 has 17 residues. Germline assignment: CDR1 MGHRA and CDR2 YSYEKL. CDR3 sequence (DNA): TGCGCCAGCAGCCAAGATCGTGGCAAAGAATTCGGAAACACCATATATTTT. Translated: CASSQDRGKEFGNTIYF.

The CDR3 is CASSSGDMDTEAFF. CDR3 nucleotides: TGTGCCAGCAGTTCTGGAGACATGGACACTGAAGCTTTCTTT. The chain has TRBV12-3 or TRBV12-4 and TRBJ1-1; D is ambiguous. The CDR3 consists of 14 residues. The V gene lost 4 bases and the J gene lost 3 bases, with 12 bases spanning the gap.

This clonotype appeared a few times. The chain recombines TRBV29-1 with TRBJ1-1; the D gene is possibly TRBD1 (5 bases). V lost 4 bases, J lost 11 bases, and 14 bases lay in between. Germline V gene sequence: CDR1 SQVTM, CDR2 ANQGSEA. The CDR3 contains 11 residues. The CDR3 sequence: CSVGWGREAFF. The CDR3 nucleotides are TGCAGCGTTGGTTGGGGACGGGAGGCTTTCTTT. Complete variable domain (other parts from reference TRBV29-1 and TRBJ1-1): SAVISQKPSRDICQRGTSLTIQCQVDSQVTMMFWYRQQPGQSLTLIATANQGSEATYESGFVIDKFPISRPNLTFSTLTVSNMSPEDSSIYLCSVGWGREAFFGQGTRLTVV.

V gene TRBV20-1 combines with J gene TRBJ2-5, with D perhaps assigned TRBD1 or TRBD2 (6 bases each). Trimming cost V 1 base and J 4 bases, with 13 bases left between them. Germline CDR1 is DFQATT and CDR2 is SNEGSKA (reference sequence). The CDR3 has 14 amino acids. CDR3 coding DNA: TGCAGTGCTAGAGTGGGCGGAGGGGGAGAGACCCAGTACTTC. Amino acids: CSARVGGGGETQYF.